This TCR beta chain was obtained from a study of blood T cells in healthy people across ages. Broader study findings: Older age coincided with a roughly linear decline in TCR beta diversity per million T cells.

A remark on this clonotype: Its specificity is not known.

Aged roughly 6 to 100, donors were systemically healthy Caucasians from Russia. The use of a sample-barcoded 5' primer and a J-beta primer mix characterized a second PCR of about 7 to 12 cycles. Every molecule of cDNA carried a tag from a template-switch adaptor with 12 random nucleotides. From each sample, at least 3 million paired-end reads containing CDR3 were obtained. TCRdb re-analysed the 5' RACE reads in MiXCR, keeping a single row per CDR3 protein. The table shows 1.5 million to 2 million distinct CDR3 sequences, with about 50% occurring only once. Material: blood. This clonotype was sampled from a middle-aged woman in good health.

As DNA, the CDR3 is TGCAGCGTTCCCGGGGAAGCGTCCTATGGCTACACCTTC. Residues: CSVPGEASYGYTF. The J gene is TRBJ1-2, the V gene TRBV29-1; no definite D call. CDR3 length equals 13 residues. CDR1 is SQVTM and CDR2 is ANQGSEA in the germline V gene. V lost 5 bases, J lost 4 bases, and 14 bases lay in between.